This is a list of T cell receptor beta chains from one sample in a study of vaccination effects on CD4 cells after COVID-19. TCRdb's table, derived via immunoSEQ multiplex PCR, lists solely in-frame clones and lacks some. This table holds under 80,000 clones, roughly 73% found once. These receptors are not linked to any known antigen. The sample consisted of CD4+ T cells from PBMCs cultured with HIV peptides, taken before COVID-19 vaccination. These receptors originate from a human donor who had a prior SARS-CoV-2 infection. CDR3s leave out the opening cysteine and the closing phenylalanine or tryptophan.

>10|TRBJ1-1|TRBV29-1
SVAHNRDEAF
>13|TRBJ2-2|TRBV7-6
ASSFPPEGTGELF
>13|TRBJ1-2|TRBV4-3
ASSQEVGSHYGYT
>15|TRBJ2-1|TRBV11-2
ASSLGWGGRASFEQF
>13|TRBJ1-2|TRBV27
ASSLSGGGINGYT
>11|TRBJ1-3|TRBV15
ATSTVSGNTIY
>15|TRBJ2-7|TRBV15
ATSRGQGLTSSYEQY
>12|TRBJ2-7|TRBV24-1
ATSDLTGVGEQY
>15|TRBJ2-2|TRBV4-3
ASSPRDRGLDTGELF
>10|TRBJ2-5|TRBV5-1
ASSLNGETQY
>12|TRBJ2-1|TRBV3-1/TRBV3-2
ASSHGQVYNEQF
>13|TRBJ2-7|TRBV5-4
ASSSQGLAEYEQY
>11|TRBJ2-7|TRBV3-1/TRBV3-2
ASSQASLGEQY
>11|TRBJ1-6|TRBV4-1
ASSQLRNSPLH
>17|TRBJ1-2|TRBV3-1/TRBV3-2
ASSQLRFTGTSGSGGYT
>15|TRBJ2-6|TRBV7-9
ASSSPRPGRGANVLT
>12|TRBJ2-2|TRBV5-1
ASSLRSYTGELF
>13|TRBJ1-1|TRBV9
ASNPSGQTNTEAF
>12|TRBJ2-7|TRBV6-4
ARIRGASTYEQY
>13|TRBJ1-4|TRBV3-1/TRBV3-2
ASSPGQGSYEKLF
>13|TRBJ2-3|TRBV7-2
ASSLYSLALATQY
>13|TRBJ2-3|TRBV5-1
ASSLAGMSTDTQY
>14|TRBJ2-6|TRBV24-1
ATSDIRGTGANVLT
>13|TRBJ1-5|TRBV3-1/TRBV3-2
ASSQDTVSGQPQH
>10|TRBJ2-7|TRBV29-1
SGGHLGGEQY
>10|TRBJ2-7|TRBV27
ASSLSGGEQY
>13|TRBJ2-1|TRBV11-3
ASTIGTSGSNEQF
>12|TRBJ2-3|TRBV7-2
ASSLANGAHTQY
>13|TRBJ2-2|TRBV19
ASTTGTGGTGELF
>12|TRBJ1-3|TRBV7-9
ASRNQAGSNTIY
>13|TRBJ1-2|TRBV19
ASSPGGGAGYGYT
>13|TRBJ2-6|TRBV25-1
ASSDSGAGANVLT
>12|TRBJ2-1|TRBV6-5
ASSYSVNRVEQF
>11|TRBJ2-7|TRBV2
ASTRDSNYEQY
>17|TRBJ2-6|TRBV18
ASSPLSLAGSSGANVLT
>14|TRBJ1-2|TRBV30
AWRREGARVGYGYT
>10|TRBJ2-7|TRBV29-1
SVVPGGYEQY
>15|TRBJ1-1|TRBV5-1
ASSISLMGQMNTEAF
>12|TRBJ1-2|TRBV6-5
ASSALRRSYGYT
>14|TRBJ1-2|TRBV9
ASSVLGQSPNYGYT
>13|TRBJ2-3|TRBV9
ASSVEMGSTDTQY
>10|TRBJ1-4|TRBV2
ASKDRGEKLF
>11|TRBJ2-7|TRBV11-3
ASSSTRTGEQY
>12|TRBJ1-3|TRBV2
ASVGTRGENTIY
>11|TRBJ2-2|TRBV5-1
ASSLDSTGELF
>11|TRBJ2-3|TRBV5-4
ASSLQGWDTQY
>18|TRBJ2-2|TRBV4-1
ASSHPTGLAGASGTGELF
>14|TRBJ2-6|TRBV9
ASSVRRSDGANVLT